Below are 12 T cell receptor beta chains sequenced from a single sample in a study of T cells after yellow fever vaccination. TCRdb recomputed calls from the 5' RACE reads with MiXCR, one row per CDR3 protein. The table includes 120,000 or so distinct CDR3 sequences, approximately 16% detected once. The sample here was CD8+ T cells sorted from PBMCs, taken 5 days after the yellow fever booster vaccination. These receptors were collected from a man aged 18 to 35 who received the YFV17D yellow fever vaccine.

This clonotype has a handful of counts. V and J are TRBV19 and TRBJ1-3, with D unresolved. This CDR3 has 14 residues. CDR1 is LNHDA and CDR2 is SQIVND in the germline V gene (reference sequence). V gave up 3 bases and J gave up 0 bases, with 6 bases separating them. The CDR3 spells CASSILSSGNTIYF. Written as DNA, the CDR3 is TGTGCCAGTAGTATCCTCAGCTCTGGAAACACCATATATTTT.

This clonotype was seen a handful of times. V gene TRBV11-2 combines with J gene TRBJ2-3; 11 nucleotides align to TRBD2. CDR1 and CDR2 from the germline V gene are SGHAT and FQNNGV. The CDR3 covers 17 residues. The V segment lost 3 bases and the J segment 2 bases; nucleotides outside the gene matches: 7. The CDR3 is CASSFHPTSGDTDTQYF. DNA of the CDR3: TGTGCCAGCAGCTTTCATCCGACTAGCGGGGACACAGATACGCAGTATTTT. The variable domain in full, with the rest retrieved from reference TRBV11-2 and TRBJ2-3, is EAGVAQSPRYKIIEKRQSVAFWCNPISGHATLYWYQQILGQGPKLLIQFQNNGVVDDSQLPKDRFSAERLKGVDSTLKIQPAKLEDSAVYLCASSFHPTSGDTDTQYFGPGTRLTVL.

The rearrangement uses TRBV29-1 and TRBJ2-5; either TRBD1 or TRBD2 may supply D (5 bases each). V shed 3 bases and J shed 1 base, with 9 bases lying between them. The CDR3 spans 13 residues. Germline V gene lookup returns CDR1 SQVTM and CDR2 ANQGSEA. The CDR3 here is CSVDVGTQETQYF. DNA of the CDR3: TGCAGCGTTGACGTAGGGACCCAAGAGACCCAGTACTTC.

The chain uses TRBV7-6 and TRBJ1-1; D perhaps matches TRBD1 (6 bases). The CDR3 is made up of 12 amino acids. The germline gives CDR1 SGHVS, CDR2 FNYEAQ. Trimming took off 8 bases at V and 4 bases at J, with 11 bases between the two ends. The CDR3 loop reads CASSGRGTEAFF. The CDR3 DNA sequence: TGTGCCAGCTCGGGCAGGGGCACTGAAGCTTTCTTT.

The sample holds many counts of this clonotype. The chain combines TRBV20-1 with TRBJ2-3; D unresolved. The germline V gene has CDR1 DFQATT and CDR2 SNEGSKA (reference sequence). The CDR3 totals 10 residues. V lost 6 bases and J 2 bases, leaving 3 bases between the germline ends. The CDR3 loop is CSAITDTQYF. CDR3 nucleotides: TGCAGTGCCATCACAGATACGCAGTATTTT.

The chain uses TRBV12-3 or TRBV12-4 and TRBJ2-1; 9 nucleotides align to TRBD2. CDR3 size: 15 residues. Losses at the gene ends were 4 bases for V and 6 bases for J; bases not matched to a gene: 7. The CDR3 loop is CASSSLAGTTNEQFF. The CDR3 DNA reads TGTGCCAGCAGTTCCCTAGCGGGGACCACCAATGAGCAGTTCTTC.

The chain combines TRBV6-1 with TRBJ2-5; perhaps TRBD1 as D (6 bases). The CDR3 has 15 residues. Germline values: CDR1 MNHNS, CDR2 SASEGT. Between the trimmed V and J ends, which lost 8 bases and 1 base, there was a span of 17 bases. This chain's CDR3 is CASVRDMLFQETQYF. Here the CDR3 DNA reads TGTGCCAGCGTCCGGGACATGTTGTTCCAAGAGACCCAGTACTTC.

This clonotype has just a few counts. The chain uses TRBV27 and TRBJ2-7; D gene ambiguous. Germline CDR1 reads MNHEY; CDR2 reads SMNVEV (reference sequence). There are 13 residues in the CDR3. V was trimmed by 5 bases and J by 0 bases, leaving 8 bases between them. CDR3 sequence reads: CASSTDFSYEQYF. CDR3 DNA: TGTGCCAGCAGTACCGACTTCTCCTACGAGCAGTACTTC.

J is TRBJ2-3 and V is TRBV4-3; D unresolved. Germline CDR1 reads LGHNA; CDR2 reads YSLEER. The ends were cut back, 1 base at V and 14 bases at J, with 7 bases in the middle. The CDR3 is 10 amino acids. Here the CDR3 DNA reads TGCGCCAGCAGCCAAGTAGGGCGGTATTTT. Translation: CASSQVGRYF.

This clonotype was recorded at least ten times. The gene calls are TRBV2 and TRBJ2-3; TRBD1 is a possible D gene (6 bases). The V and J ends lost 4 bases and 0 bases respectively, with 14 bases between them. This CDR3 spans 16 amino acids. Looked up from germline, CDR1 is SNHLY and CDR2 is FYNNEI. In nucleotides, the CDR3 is TGTGCCAGCAGTGGACCCAGGGGTGCAAGCACAGATACGCAGTATTTT. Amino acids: CASSGPRGASTDTQYF. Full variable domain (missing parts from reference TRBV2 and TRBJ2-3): EPEVTQTPSHQVTQMGQEVILRCVPISNHLYFYWYRQILGQKVEFLVSFYNNEISEKSEIFDDQFSVERPDGSNFTLKIRSTKLEDSAMYFCASSGPRGASTDTQYFGPGTRLTVL.

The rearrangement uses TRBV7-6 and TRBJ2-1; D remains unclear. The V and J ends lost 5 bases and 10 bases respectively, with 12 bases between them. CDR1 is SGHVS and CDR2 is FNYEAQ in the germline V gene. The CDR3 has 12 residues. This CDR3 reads CASSTLGFEQFF. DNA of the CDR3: TGTGCCAGCAGCACTCTGGGGTTCGAGCAGTTCTTC.

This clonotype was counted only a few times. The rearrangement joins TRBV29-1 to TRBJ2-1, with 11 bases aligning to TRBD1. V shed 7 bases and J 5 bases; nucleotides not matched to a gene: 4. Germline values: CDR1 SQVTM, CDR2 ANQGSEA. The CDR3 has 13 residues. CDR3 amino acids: CSAAGQGDNEQFF. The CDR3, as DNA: TGCAGCGCTGCGGGACAGGGGGACAATGAGCAGTTCTTC.